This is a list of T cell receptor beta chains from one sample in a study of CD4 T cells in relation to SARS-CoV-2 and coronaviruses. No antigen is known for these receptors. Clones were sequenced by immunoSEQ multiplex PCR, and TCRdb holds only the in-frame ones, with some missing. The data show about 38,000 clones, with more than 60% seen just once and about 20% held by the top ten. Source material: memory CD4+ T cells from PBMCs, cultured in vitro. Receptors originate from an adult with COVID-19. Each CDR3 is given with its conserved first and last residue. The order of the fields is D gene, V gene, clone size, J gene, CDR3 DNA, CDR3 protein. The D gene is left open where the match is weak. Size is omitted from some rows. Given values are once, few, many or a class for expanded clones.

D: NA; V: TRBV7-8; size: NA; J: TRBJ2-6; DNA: TGTGCCAGCAGTTCCCCAATTGGGGCCAACGTCCTGACTTTC; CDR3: CASSSPIGANVLTF
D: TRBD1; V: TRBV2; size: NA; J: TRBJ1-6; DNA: TGTGCCAGCAAGGGGGGACAGGGGATCGGTTCACCCCTCCACTTT; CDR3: CASKGGQGIGSPLHF
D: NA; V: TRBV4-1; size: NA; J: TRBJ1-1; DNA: TGCGCCAGCAGCCAAGATGGGGTGTACGCTTTCTTT; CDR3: CASSQDGVYAFF
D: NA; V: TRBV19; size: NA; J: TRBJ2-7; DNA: TGTGCCAGTAGTGAACAGGGCGTGGTGGGCGAGCAGTACTTC; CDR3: CASSEQGVVGEQYF
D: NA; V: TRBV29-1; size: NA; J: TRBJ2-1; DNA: TGCAGCGTTGAAGCAGGCCGGGAGAACCACAATGAGCAGTTCTTC; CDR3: CSVEAGRENHNEQFF
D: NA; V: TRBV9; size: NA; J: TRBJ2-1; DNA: TGTGCCAGCAGCGCTGCTAGCGACCCCTCCTACAATGAGCAGTTCTTC; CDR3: CASSAASDPSYNEQFF
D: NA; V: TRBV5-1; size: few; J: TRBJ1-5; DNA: TGCGCCAGCAGCCTCACAGGGACTCAGCCCCAGCATTTT; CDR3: CASSLTGTQPQHF
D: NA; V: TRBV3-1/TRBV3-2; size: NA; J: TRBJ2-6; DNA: TGTGCCAGCAGCCAACACTCTGGGGCCAACGTCCTGACTTTC; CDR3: CASSQHSGANVLTF
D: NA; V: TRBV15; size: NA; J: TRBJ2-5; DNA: TGTGCCACACAAAAACGGGACAATCAAGAGACCCAGTACTTC; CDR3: CATQKRDNQETQYF
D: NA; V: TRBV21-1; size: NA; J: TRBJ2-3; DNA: TGTGCCAGCAGCACACTCATGGGACTAGCGGGCCCCAGCACAGATACGCAGTATTTT; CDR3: CASSTLMGLAGPSTDTQYF
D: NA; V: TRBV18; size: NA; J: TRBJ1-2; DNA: TGTGCCAGCTCACCATCGGTGGGGATCGACTATGGCTACACCTTC; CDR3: CASSPSVGIDYGYTF
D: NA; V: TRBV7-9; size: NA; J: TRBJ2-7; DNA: TGTGCCAGCAGCCCAAAAGGGCCGATTAACGAGCAGTACTTC; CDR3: CASSPKGPINEQYF
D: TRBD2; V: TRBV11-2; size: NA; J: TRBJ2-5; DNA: TGTGCCAGCAGATCACTAGCGGTCGAGACCCAGTACTTC; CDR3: CASRSLAVETQYF
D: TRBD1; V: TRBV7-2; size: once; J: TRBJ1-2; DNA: TGTGCCAGCAGCTGGACAGGGGTAGAGGGCTACACCTTC; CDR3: CASSWTGVEGYTF
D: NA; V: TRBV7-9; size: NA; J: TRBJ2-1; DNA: TGTGCCAGCAGCTTAGATTCGGAACACAATGAGCAGTTCTTC; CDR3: CASSLDSEHNEQFF
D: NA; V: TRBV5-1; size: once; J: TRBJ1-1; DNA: TGCGCCAGCAGCTTGTACCAGGGAGGGTTTGGTAACACTGAAGCTTTCTTT; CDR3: CASSLYQGGFGNTEAFF
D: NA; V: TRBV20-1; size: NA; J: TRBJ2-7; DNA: TGCAGTGCCAGGTGGACCGAGCAGTACTTC; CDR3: CSARWTEQYF
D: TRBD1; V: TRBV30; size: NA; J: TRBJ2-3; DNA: TGTGCCTGGGCACTCGGGACAGGGGTTCAGTATTTT; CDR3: CAWALGTGVQYF
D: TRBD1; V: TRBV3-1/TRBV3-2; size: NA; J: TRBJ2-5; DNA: TGTGCCAGCAGCCCGCCTCCTTACAGGGGGTCTACGGAGACCCAGTACTTC; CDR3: CASSPPPYRGSTETQYF
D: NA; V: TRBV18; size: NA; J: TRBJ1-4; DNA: TGTGCCAGCTCAGTAGGTAATAATGAAAAACTGTTTTTT; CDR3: CASSVGNNEKLFF
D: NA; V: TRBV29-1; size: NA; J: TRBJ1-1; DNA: TGCAGCGTTCTGGTTCGGGGGAACACTGAAGCTTTCTTT; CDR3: CSVLVRGNTEAFF
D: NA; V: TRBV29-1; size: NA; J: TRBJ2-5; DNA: TGCAGCGTTGAAGCTTGGGGTTCTAGAGAGACCCAGTACTTC; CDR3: CSVEAWGSRETQYF
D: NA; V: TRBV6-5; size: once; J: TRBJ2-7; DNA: TGTGCCACCCGAGGACTGATTAAATACGAGCAGTACTTC; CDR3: CATRGLIKYEQYF
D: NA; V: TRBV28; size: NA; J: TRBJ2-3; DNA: TGTGCCAGCTGGACCCCGGGGGAAGGGTCAGATACGCAGTATTTT; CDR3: CASWTPGEGSDTQYF
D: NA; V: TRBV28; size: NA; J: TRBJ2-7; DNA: TGTGCCAGCAGTTTAAGCTTCGAGCCCGGCGAGCAGTACTTC; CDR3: CASSLSFEPGEQYF
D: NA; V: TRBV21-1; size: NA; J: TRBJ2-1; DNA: TGTGCCAGCAGCATAGCGGGAGCTCATTCTAATGAGCAGTTCTTC; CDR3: CASSIAGAHSNEQFF
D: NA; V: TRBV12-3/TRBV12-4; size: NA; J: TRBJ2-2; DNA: TGTGCCAGCAGTTTATGGGGTACCGGGGAGCTGTTTTTT; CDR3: CASSLWGTGELFF
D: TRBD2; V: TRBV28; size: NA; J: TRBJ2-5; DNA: TGTGCCAGCAGTTGGGGCGGGAGGGCCCTCGGGGAGACCCAGTACTTC; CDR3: CASSWGGRALGETQYF
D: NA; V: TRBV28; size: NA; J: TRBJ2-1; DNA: TGTGCCAGCAGTTTAGAAGTACCTTACACGGAGGAGCAGTTCTTC; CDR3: CASSLEVPYTEEQFF
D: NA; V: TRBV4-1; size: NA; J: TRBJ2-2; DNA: TGCGCCAGCAGCCAAGCGGGCCCCGGGGAGCTGTTTTTT; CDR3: CASSQAGPGELFF
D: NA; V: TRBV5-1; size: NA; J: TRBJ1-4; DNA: TGCGCCAGCAGCTGGTACAGCGGGAATGAAAAACTGTTTTTT; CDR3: CASSWYSGNEKLFF
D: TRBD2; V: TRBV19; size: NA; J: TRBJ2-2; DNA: TGTGCCAGTAGTCTGAAGACTAGCGGGAGTACTGGGGAGCTGTTTTTT; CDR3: CASSLKTSGSTGELFF
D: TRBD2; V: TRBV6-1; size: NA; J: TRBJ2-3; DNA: TGTGCCAGCAGTGAATTCCAGGCGGGAGTCGGCACAGATACGCAGTATTTT; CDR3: CASSEFQAGVGTDTQYF
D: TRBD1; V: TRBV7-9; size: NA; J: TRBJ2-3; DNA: TGTGCCAGCAGCTTAGGACAGGGGCCCACAGATACGCAGTATTTT; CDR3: CASSLGQGPTDTQYF
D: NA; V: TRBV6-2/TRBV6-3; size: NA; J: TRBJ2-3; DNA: TGTGCCAGCAGTTATTACGCTTCCCTCACAGATACGCAGTATTTT; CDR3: CASSYYASLTDTQYF
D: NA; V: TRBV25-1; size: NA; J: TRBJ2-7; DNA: TGTGCCAGCAGTGTTAGGGCCCGATCTCCTGCCGAGCAGTACTTC; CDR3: CASSVRARSPAEQYF
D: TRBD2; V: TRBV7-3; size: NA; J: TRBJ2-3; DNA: TGTGCCAGCAGCCTCCAGACTAGCGGGACATCCGATACGCAGTATTTT; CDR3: CASSLQTSGTSDTQYF
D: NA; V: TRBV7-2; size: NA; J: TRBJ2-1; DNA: TGTGCCAGCAGTACGACAGAATACAATGAGCAGTTCTTC; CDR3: CASSTTEYNEQFF
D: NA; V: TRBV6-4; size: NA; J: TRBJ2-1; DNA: TGTGCCAGCAGTGAGTCCCTAGGCGGATACAATGAGCAGTTCTTC; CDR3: CASSESLGGYNEQFF
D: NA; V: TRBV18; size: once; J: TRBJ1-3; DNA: TGTGCCAGCTCAAATCGGACAGCCTCTGGAAACACCATATATTTT; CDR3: CASSNRTASGNTIYF
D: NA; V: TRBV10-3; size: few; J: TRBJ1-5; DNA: TGTGCCATCAGTGAGTGGTGGGGACAGCCCCAGCATTTT; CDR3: CAISEWWGQPQHF
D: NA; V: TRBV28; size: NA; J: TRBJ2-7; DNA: TGTGCCAGCGTGACGAGGGCCACCTACGAGCAGTACTTC; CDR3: CASVTRATYEQYF
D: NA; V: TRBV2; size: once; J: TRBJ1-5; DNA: TGTGCCAGCAGTGAAGTTCGAGGGACGGACCAGCCCCAGCATTTT; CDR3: CASSEVRGTDQPQHF
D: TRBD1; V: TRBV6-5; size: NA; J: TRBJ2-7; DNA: TGTGCCAGCGGGGACAGGGTCTGGGAGCAGTACTTC; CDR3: CASGDRVWEQYF
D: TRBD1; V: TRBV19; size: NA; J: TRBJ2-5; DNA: TGTGCCAGTCGCGACAGGGGCGTGGAGACCCAGTACTTC; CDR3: CASRDRGVETQYF
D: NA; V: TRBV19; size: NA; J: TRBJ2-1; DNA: TGTGCCAGTAGGAACCGAGGGACGGAACTTTTGCATGAGCAGTTCTTC; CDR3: CASRNRGTELLHEQFF
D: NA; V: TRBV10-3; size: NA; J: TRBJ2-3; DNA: TGTGCCATCAGTGAGGGTTACGATACGCAGTATTTT; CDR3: CAISEGYDTQYF
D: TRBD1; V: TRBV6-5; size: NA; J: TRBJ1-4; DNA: TGTGCCACCTTTGGACAGGGCGGCGAAAAACTGTTTTTT; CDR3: CATFGQGGEKLFF
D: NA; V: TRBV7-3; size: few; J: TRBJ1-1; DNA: TGTGCCAGCAGACCCGACCCTTACAGGAACACTGAAGCTTTCTTT; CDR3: CASRPDPYRNTEAFF
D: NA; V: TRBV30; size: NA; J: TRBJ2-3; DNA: TGTGCCTGGACCAGGGGGGCAGATACGCAGTATTTT; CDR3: CAWTRGADTQYF
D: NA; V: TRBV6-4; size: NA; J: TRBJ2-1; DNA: TGTGCCAGCAGTGACTCGATTGGGGTATACAATGAGCAGTTCTTC; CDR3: CASSDSIGVYNEQFF
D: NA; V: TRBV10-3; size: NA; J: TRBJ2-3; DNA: TGTGCCAGCCGAGGGGGGACAGATACGCAGTATTTT; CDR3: CASRGGTDTQYF
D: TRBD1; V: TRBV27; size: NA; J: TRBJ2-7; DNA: TGTGCCAGCAGGGGACAGGGGATGGACTACGAGCAGTACTTC; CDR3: CASRGQGMDYEQYF
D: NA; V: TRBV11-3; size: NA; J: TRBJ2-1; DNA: TGTGCCAGCAGCTTAGGGTCACAGTGGGATGAGCAGTTCTTC; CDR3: CASSLGSQWDEQFF